Listed below are T cell receptor beta chains from one sample, sequenced in a study of cytomegalovirus exposure and HLA in healthy donors. Here immunoSEQ multiplex PCR was the method, and the copy in TCRdb shows in-frame clones only, minus some. The sample records 110,000 to 150,000 clones, 80% to 90% being singletons. Sequenced: PBMCs. The receptors were gathered from a woman in her 30s in good health and CMV-seronegative. The CDR3 runs from the conserved cysteine through the conserved F or W. D genes are given only for firm matches. Rows give clone size only sometimes, using once, few, many, or a class for an expanded clone.

size	V	J	D	CDR3	DNA
.	TRBV19	TRBJ1-2	TRBD1	CASSPTGASYGYTF	TGTGCCAGTAGTCCGACAGGGGCGTCCTATGGCTACACCTTC
.	TRBV10-3	TRBJ2-3	.	CAISVGGTDTQYF	TGTGCCATCAGCGTCGGGGGCACAGATACGCAGTATTTT
.	TRBV7-3	TRBJ2-1	.	CASSPRGSNEQFF	TGTGCCAGCAGCCCTCGGGGTTCGAATGAGCAGTTCTTC
.	TRBV6-5	TRBJ1-4	.	CASSYVQGREKLFF	TGTGCCAGCAGTTACGTCCAGGGGCGGGAAAAACTGTTTTTT
few	TRBV7-9	TRBJ2-7	TRBD1	CASSRGTAHEQYF	TGTGCCAGCAGCCGTGGGACAGCCCACGAGCAGTACTTC
.	TRBV5-1	TRBJ1-2	.	CASSFSRPQSGHKTNYGYTF	TGCGCCAGCAGCTTCAGCCGACCGCAATCGGGTCACAAGACTAACTATGGCTACACCTTC
.	TRBV11-3	TRBJ1-6	.	CASSLERDSPLHF	TGTGCCAGCAGCTTAGAAAGAGATTCACCCCTCCACTTT
.	TRBV28	TRBJ1-2	TRBD1	CASSPDREGGYTF	TGTGCCAGCAGTCCGGACAGGGAAGGTGGCTACACCTTC
once	TRBV5-6	TRBJ1-2	.	CASSLAGKTQNLYGYTF	TGTGCCAGCAGCTTAGCGGGGAAGACGCAAAACCTCTATGGCTACACCTTC
.	TRBV5-6	TRBJ2-7	TRBD1	CASSSDREVNEQYF	TGTGCCAGCAGCTCCGACAGGGAAGTTAACGAGCAGTACTTC
.	TRBV5-1	TRBJ1-1	.	CASSTTGLNTEAFF	TGCGCCAGCAGCACCACAGGGTTGAACACTGAAGCTTTCTTT
.	TRBV19	TRBJ2-5	TRBD2	CASSPSGVETQYF	TGTGCCAGTAGTCCTAGCGGCGTAGAGACCCAGTACTTC
.	TRBV7-2	TRBJ2-1	.	CASSLGGERGNEQFF	TGTGCCAGCAGCCTAGGGGGGGAAAGGGGCAATGAGCAGTTCTTC
.	TRBV4-2	TRBJ1-1	.	CASSQDPRTDTEAFF	TGTGCCAGCAGCCAAGACCCTAGAACGGACACTGAAGCTTTCTTT
.	TRBV5-1	TRBJ2-1	.	CASSLSGYNEQFF	TGCGCCAGCAGCTTGAGCGGATACAATGAGCAGTTCTTC
.	TRBV5-6	TRBJ2-7	.	CASSSSYEQYF	TGTGCCAGCAGCTCCTCTTACGAGCAGTACTTC
.	TRBV27	TRBJ2-3	TRBD1	CASREPGQGTDTQYF	TGTGCCAGCAGAGAACCGGGACAGGGCACAGATACGCAGTATTTT
.	TRBV30	TRBJ2-3	TRBD2	CAWSPITTSGGADTQYF	TGTGCCTGGAGCCCGATCACCACTAGCGGGGGGGCAGATACGCAGTATTTT
.	TRBV7-7	TRBJ2-1	.	CASSLAGTYNEQFF	TGTGCTAGCAGCTTGGCGGGGACGTACAATGAGCAGTTCTTC
.	TRBV7-9	TRBJ2-1	TRBD2	CASSLVNGGAYNEQFF	TGTGCCAGCAGCTTAGTGAACGGGGGGGCCTACAATGAGCAGTTCTTC
.	TRBV5-1	TRBJ1-1	TRBD1	CASSPLDRATKQNTEAFF	TGCGCCAGCAGCCCTCTGGACAGGGCAACCAAACAAAACACTGAAGCTTTCTTT
.	TRBV18	TRBJ1-5	TRBD1	CASSQSGTGSNQPQHF	TGTGCCAGCTCCCAGAGCGGGACAGGGAGCAATCAGCCCCAGCATTTT
.	TRBV18	TRBJ2-1	.	CASSPGSGYNEQFF	TGTGCCAGCTCACCAGGTAGCGGTTACAATGAGCAGTTCTTC
.	TRBV9	TRBJ2-1	TRBD2	CASSANLGLAGGSNNEQFF	TGTGCCAGCAGCGCAAATTTAGGACTAGCGGGGGGGTCGAACAATGAGCAGTTCTTC
.	TRBV7-2	TRBJ2-1	TRBD2	CASSRRLAGAWTEQFF	TGTGCCAGCAGCCGGAGGCTAGCGGGTGCCTGGACTGAGCAGTTCTTC
.	TRBV7-9	TRBJ2-5	.	CASSRPGIGSGPETQYF	TGTGCCAGCAGCCGGCCCGGGATCGGTAGCGGTCCGGAGACCCAGTACTTC
.	TRBV6-5	TRBJ1-1	.	CASRQGLVAFF	TGTGCCAGCAGGCAGGGGTTAGTGGCTTTCTTT
.	TRBV18	TRBJ2-7	TRBD2	CASSPGGGGPDYEQYF	TGTGCCAGCTCACCCGGGGGGGGCGGTCCAGACTACGAGCAGTACTTC
.	TRBV5-1	TRBJ1-2	TRBD1	CASSLGTGLNLREYGYTF	TGCGCCAGCAGCTTAGGGACAGGGCTAAACCTTCGAGAGTATGGCTACACCTTC
.	TRBV9	TRBJ2-1	TRBD2	CASSVGLAVSSYNEQFF	TGTGCCAGCAGCGTAGGCCTAGCGGTTAGCTCCTACAATGAGCAGTTCTTC
once	TRBV6-1	TRBJ1-2	.	CASSGIYGYTF	TGTGCCAGCAGTGGTATATATGGCTACACCTTC
.	TRBV29-1	TRBJ2-6	.	CSVRAGSSGANVLTF	TGCAGCGTTCGCGCGGGGAGCTCTGGGGCCAACGTCCTGACTTTC
.	TRBV4-2	TRBJ1-2	TRBD1	CASSPETGNGYTF	TGTGCCAGCAGCCCGGAGACAGGGAATGGCTACACCTTC
.	TRBV5-1	TRBJ1-4	.	CASSLAGSGEKLFF	TGCGCCAGCAGCTTGGCTGGTAGCGGGGAAAAACTGTTTTTT
.	TRBV28	TRBJ1-2	TRBD1	CASSLTTGGGYTF	TGTGCCAGCAGTTTAACAACAGGGGGTGGCTACACCTTC
.	TRBV5-4	TRBJ2-3	.	CASSLAQYTDTQYF	TGTGCCAGCAGCTTGGCACAGTACACAGATACGCAGTATTTT
.	TRBV9	TRBJ2-3	TRBD2	CASKRGLSTDTQYF	TGTGCCAGCAAAAGGGGACTAAGCACAGATACGCAGTATTTT
.	TRBV7-2	TRBJ1-4	TRBD1	CASSSGQASLNEKLFF	TGTGCCAGCAGCTCCGGACAGGCTAGCCTCAATGAAAAACTGTTTTTT
.	TRBV20-1	TRBJ2-5	.	CSARDQETQYF	TGCAGTGCGAGGGACCAAGAGACCCAGTACTTC
.	TRBV2	TRBJ2-7	TRBD1	CASMDRVGSYEQYF	TGTGCCAGCATGGACAGGGTGGGCTCCTACGAGCAGTACTTC
.	TRBV28	TRBJ1-1	TRBD1	CASSLPDRGNTEAFF	TGTGCCAGCAGTTTACCCGACAGGGGAAACACTGAAGCTTTCTTT
.	TRBV10-1	TRBJ2-2	TRBD1	CASSRDRVKVGELFF	TGCGCCAGCAGTCGGGACAGGGTAAAGGTCGGGGAGCTGTTTTTT
.	TRBV7-2	TRBJ1-3	.	CASSLLGYGGNTIYF	TGTGCCAGCAGCTTATTGGGCTATGGAGGAAACACCATATATTTT
.	TRBV9	TRBJ2-7	TRBD2	CASSAGLASTEQYF	TGTGCCAGCAGCGCGGGACTAGCCTCGACCGAGCAGTACTTC
.	TRBV9	TRBJ1-4	TRBD1	CASSSRTGINEKLFF	TGTGCCAGCAGCTCGCGGACAGGGATAAATGAAAAACTGTTTTTT
.	TRBV5-1	TRBJ1-2	TRBD1	CASSLATGGSWGYTF	TGCGCCAGCAGCTTGGCCACAGGGGGATCGTGGGGCTACACCTTC
.	TRBV5-1	TRBJ2-1	.	CASSLEGQFNEQFF	TGCGCCAGCAGCTTGGAGGGGCAGTTCAATGAGCAGTTCTTC
.	TRBV6-5	TRBJ2-3	.	CASRRDPLGGTQYF	TGTGCCAGCAGACGGGACCCTCTCGGGGGTACGCAGTATTTT
.	TRBV7-9	TRBJ1-5	.	CASSLQRGQRHQPQHF	TGTGCCAGCAGCTTACAAAGAGGGCAGAGGCATCAGCCCCAGCATTTT
.	TRBV19	TRBJ2-3	TRBD2	CASSTTSGGTTDTQYF	TGTGCCAGTAGTACGACTAGCGGGGGGACCACAGATACGCAGTATTTT
.	TRBV7-9	TRBJ2-7	.	CASSLRGQPYEQYF	TGTGCCAGCAGCCTACGAGGACAGCCCTACGAGCAGTACTTC
.	TRBV6-1	TRBJ1-1	.	CASSARALNTEAFF	TGTGCCAGCAGTGCGAGGGCGTTGAACACTGAAGCTTTCTTT
.	TRBV29-1	TRBJ2-1	TRBD2	CSEERGGAGEQFF	TGCAGCGAAGAGCGGGGCGGGGCGGGTGAGCAGTTCTTC
.	TRBV4-2	TRBJ2-1	TRBD2	CASSQDILLAGGLNEQFF	TGTGCCAGCAGCCAAGATATCCTCCTAGCGGGGGGGCTGAATGAGCAGTTCTTC